Presented here are 26 T cell receptor beta chains from one specimen sequenced in a study of technical replicates of blood from several donors. Measured with immunoSEQ multiplex PCR; TCRdb has only the in-frame clones, and not every one. Of 85,000 to 95,000 clones listed, 95% to 97% were seen once; the top ten hold approximately 0.36%. Sequenced material: T cells isolated from PBMCs. The receptors stem from a human donor in good health.

CDR3 region: CASYTQGGTQYF. CDR3 in DNA: TGTGCCTCATACACACAGGGGGGTACGCAGTATTTT. The chain employs TRBV6-5 and TRBJ2-3; 8 nucleotides agree with TRBD1. Per the germline V gene, CDR1 is MNHEY and CDR2 is SVGAGI. V was pared by 11 bases and J by 8 bases, with 9 bases of the junction left unmatched. This CDR3 has 12 residues.

This rearrangement joins TRBV10-1 to TRBJ2-1; a weak D match, TRBD2 (5 bases). The length of the CDR3 is 12 residues. The germline gives CDR1 WNHNN, CDR2 SYGVQD (reference sequence). Trimming took off 11 bases at V and 7 bases at J, with 15 bases between the two ends. This CDR3 reads CAALWESNEQFF. CDR3 bases: TGCGCCGCCCTATGGGAGTCTAATGAGCAGTTCTTC.

The rearrangement uses TRBV9 and TRBJ2-7; 7 bases map to TRBD2. The CDR3 spans 15 residues. Germline CDR1 SGDLS, CDR2 YYNGEE. V trimming: 3 bases; J trimming: 4 bases; junction bases outside the gene matches: 10. DNA of the CDR3: TGTGCCAGCAGCGCCAGCGGGACCAACATGTACGAGCAGTACTTC. It is translated as CASSASGTNMYEQYF.

The rearrangement uses TRBV29-1 and TRBJ2-7; 11 bases are a match to TRBD1. Trimming took 7 bases from V and 1 from J; bases not matched to a gene: 3. Germline CDR1 reads SQVTM; CDR2 reads ANQGSEA. This CDR3 has 13 residues. CDR3 residues: CSGGTGGSYEQYF. The CDR3 DNA sequence: TGCAGCGGAGGGACAGGGGGGTCCTACGAGCAGTACTTC.

The chain couples TRBV30 to TRBJ2-3, with TRBD2 identical over 11 bases. The V and J ends lost 2 bases and 3 bases, in that order; junction bases with no gene match: 1. Germline CDR1 reads GTSNPN; CDR2 reads SVGIG (reference sequence). This CDR3 contains 14 residues. Here the CDR3 DNA reads TGTGCCTGGAGTCGACTAGCGGGAACAGATACGCAGTATTTT. It translates to CAWSRLAGTDTQYF.

CDR3 sequence reads: CASSLTNILNTEAFF. CDR3 nucleotides: TGTGCCAGCAGCTTAACGAACATTCTGAACACTGAAGCTTTCTTT. The chain couples TRBV7-3 to TRBJ1-1; the D is unclear. This CDR3 spans 15 amino acids. From germline, CDR1 is SGHTA and CDR2 FQGTGA. Trimming pared 0 bases from V and 0 bases from J, leaving 8 bases between.

The rearrangement joins TRBV29-1 to TRBJ2-1, with a possible D match to TRBD2 (5 bases). Germline CDR1 reads SQVTM; CDR2 reads ANQGSEA. V lost 7 bases and J 9 bases, leaving 13 bases between the germline ends. The CDR3 sequence is 11 residues long. CDR3 in DNA: TGCAGCGCCGAGGGCTCTCTTGAGCAGTTCTTC. Amino acid sequence: CSAEGSLEQFF.

The CDR3 DNA follows: TGTGCCAGCACCGGGGGGCTCTCCTACGAGCAGTACTTC. This sequence encodes CASTGGLSYEQYF. The V gene is TRBV2, the J gene TRBJ2-7, with D perhaps matching TRBD2 (7 bases). This CDR3 region has 13 residues. V shed 7 bases and J shed 0 bases, with 10 bases lying between them. Germline CDR1 is SNHLY and CDR2 is FYNNEI.

The rearrangement uses TRBV15 and TRBJ2-7, with 8 bases aligning to TRBD1. V lost 8 bases, J lost 0 bases, and 3 bases stayed unmatched. The germline gives CDR1 LNHNV, CDR2 YYDKDF (reference sequence). The CDR3 has 13 residues. CDR3 sequence (DNA): TGTGCCACCGGGACAGGCAGCTCCTACGAGCAGTACTTC. It encodes CATGTGSSYEQYF. Full variable domain (missing parts from reference TRBV15 and TRBJ2-7): DAMVIQNPRYQVTQFGKPVTLSCSQTLNHNVMYWYQQKSSQAPKLLFHYYDKDFNNEADTPDNFQSRRPNTSFCFLDIRSPGLGDTAMYLCATGTGSSYEQYFGPGTRLTVT.

The chain uses TRBV25-1 and TRBJ1-2; D is unresolved. CDR3 length: 15 amino acids. The ends were cut back, 1 base at V and 1 base at J, with 10 bases in the middle. Germline V gives CDR1 MGHDK, CDR2 SYGVNS. The CDR3 loop reads CASSESEAVNYGYTF. CDR3 nucleotide sequence: TGTGCCAGCAGTGAATCGGAGGCAGTTAACTATGGCTACACCTTC.

The chain couples TRBV27 to TRBJ1-5, with D maybe TRBD1 (5 bases). CDR1 is MNHEY, CDR2 SMNVEV, per germline (reference sequence). The CDR3 runs to 14 residues. Trimming shortened V by 3 bases and J by 4 bases, and 10 bases separated the two germline ends. CDR3 in DNA: TGTGCCAGCAGTTTTGCCAGGGAAAATCAGCCCCAGCATTTT. Translating it yields CASSFARENQPQHF.

The chain employs TRBV9 and TRBJ2-7, with D maybe TRBD2 (6 bases). The CDR3 is 13 residues long. Trimming cost V 2 bases and J 6 bases, with 12 bases left between them. Germline values: CDR1 SGDLS, CDR2 YYNGEE. CDR3 nucleotide sequence: TGTGCCAGCAGCGTTACGGGAGAGGGCGAGCAGTACTTC. It codes for CASSVTGEGEQYF.

The chain has TRBV28 and TRBJ1-5; 12 bases align to TRBD1. The CDR3 consists of 15 residues. Germline CDR1 is MDHEN and CDR2 is SYDVKM. With V trimmed by 3 bases and J by 7 bases, 4 bases remained unmatched. In DNA, the CDR3 is TGTGCCAGCAGTTTCCGGGACAGGGGGCACCAGCCCCAGCATTTT. It specifies CASSFRDRGHQPQHF.

The rearrangement joins TRBV5-4 to TRBJ2-1; D gene uncertain. Germline V lookup: CDR1 SGHNT, CDR2 YYREEE (reference sequence). This CDR3 has 14 amino acids. Trimming took 5 bases from V and 0 from J, leaving 9 bases between them. The CDR3 coding sequence is TGTGCCAGCAGGCCCCCAGGCTCCTACAATGAGCAGTTCTTC. Amino acids: CASRPPGSYNEQFF. Looking up the rest from reference TRBV5-4 and TRBJ2-1 gives the full variable domain: ETGVTQSPTHLIKTRGQQVTLRCSSQSGHNTVSWYQQALGQGPQFIFQYYREEENGRGNFPPRFSGLQFPNYSSELNVNALELDDSALYLCASRPPGSYNEQFFGPGTRLTVL.

The rearrangement uses TRBV6-6 and TRBJ2-3; the match to TRBD2 covers 8 bases. This CDR3 is built from 16 residues. CDR1 is MNHNY and CDR2 is SVGAGI in the germline V gene (reference sequence). The V gene end was trimmed by 0 bases and the J gene end by 4 bases; junction bases not matched to a gene: 6. The CDR3 here is CASSYSGGRRADTQYF. The CDR3 region has the DNA TGTGCCAGCAGTTACTCGGGCGGGAGGAGGGCAGATACGCAGTATTTT.

V is TRBV4-2 and J is TRBJ1-1, with TRBD1 as a possible D gene (5 bases). CDR3 length: 14 amino acids. V shed 0 bases and J shed 12 bases, with 17 bases lying between them. The germline gives CDR1 LGHNA, CDR2 YNFKEQ. DNA of the CDR3: TGTGCCAGCAGCCAAGATAGGGCAGGGTATATGACTTTCTTT. This encodes CASSQDRAGYMTFF.

The chain uses TRBV18 and TRBJ1-2, with a tentative D call TRBD1 (5 bases). Trimming took 0 bases from V and 8 from J, leaving 13 bases between them. The CDR3 runs 14 residues. Germline loops: CDR1 KGHSH, CDR2 LQKENI. The CDR3 bases are TGTGCCAGCTCACCACCAGGGGATGCGGACGGCTACACCTTC. It is translated as CASSPPGDADGYTF.

CDR3 nucleotides: TGTGCCAGCAGCGTCGGAGCGATCTACAATGAGCAGTTCTTC. Encoded protein: CASSVGAIYNEQFF. The V and J genes are TRBV9 and TRBJ2-1; D gene uncertain. Germline-derived CDR1 and CDR2 are SGDLS and YYNGEE. Trimming shortened V by 2 bases and J by 3 bases, and 9 bases separated the two germline ends. CDR3 length: 14 residues.

The V and J genes are TRBV6-1 and TRBJ1-5; D gene unclear. Trimming shortened V by 6 bases and J by 9 bases, and 9 bases separated the two germline ends. In germline, CDR1 is MNHNS, CDR2 SASEGT. The CDR3 covers 11 residues. The CDR3 DNA reads as TGTGCCAGCAGCGGACTTTGGCCCCAGCATTTT. Residues: CASSGLWPQHF.

The chain uses TRBV10-3 and TRBJ2-1, with 8 bases identical to TRBD1. The CDR3 has 17 amino acids. Trimming took 3 bases from V and 0 from J; bases not matched to a gene: 7. CDR1 and CDR2 from the germline V gene are ENHRY and SYGVKD. Here the CDR3 reads CAISDKHTGGSYNEQFF. The CDR3 DNA reads as TGTGCCATCAGTGATAAACATACAGGGGGCTCCTACAATGAGCAGTTCTTC.

This sequence joins TRBV2 and TRBJ1-2; a possible D gene is TRBD1 (6 bases). Per germline, CDR1 SNHLY and CDR2 FYNNEI. The CDR3 sequence is 13 residues long. Trimming stripped 3 bases from V and 5 bases from J, with 10 bases between. CDR3 amino acids: CASSEGAGYGYTF. Here the CDR3 DNA reads TGTGCCAGCAGTGAGGGGGCCGGGTATGGCTACACCTTC. Filled out from reference TRBV2 and TRBJ1-2, the complete variable domain reads EPEVTQTPSHQVTQMGQEVILRCVPISNHLYFYWYRQILGQKVEFLVSFYNNEISEKSEIFDDQFSVERPDGSNFTLKIRSTKLEDSAMYFCASSEGAGYGYTFGSGTRLTVV.

This clone was found once. The chain joins TRBV14 to TRBJ2-7; TRBD2 is a possible D gene (7 bases). The CDR3 is 18 residues long. Between the trimmed V and J ends, which lost 0 bases and 0 bases, there was a span of 18 bases. Germline CDR1 reads SGHDN; CDR2 reads FVKESK. Here the CDR3 DNA reads TGTGCCAGCAGCCAAGATCGAAGGGGGAGGGTGGGCTCCTACGAGCAGTACTTC. Amino acids: CASSQDRRGRVGSYEQYF.

This chain joins TRBV5-4 and TRBJ1-4; TRBD1 agrees at 9 bases. There are 17 residues in the CDR3. CDR1 and CDR2 from the germline V gene are SGHNT and YYREEE (reference sequence). V lost 9 bases to trimming and J lost 3 bases; unmatched junction nucleotides: 15. CDR3 bases: TGTGCCATCCCGCCTGAAACAGGGGGCGAAGCTAATGAAAAACTGTTTTTT. Translation: CAIPPETGGEANEKLFF.

The chain joins TRBV6-6 to TRBJ2-7; tentatively, D is TRBD1 (5 bases). The V and J ends lost 5 bases and 2 bases respectively, with 10 bases between them. Germline CDR1 reads MNHNY; CDR2 reads SVGAGI (reference sequence). This CDR3 has 13 residues. CDR3 sequence reads: CASSAGPTYEQYF. CDR3 coding DNA: TGTGCCAGCAGTGCAGGGCCGACCTACGAGCAGTACTTC.

There are a few counts of this clone. V is TRBV28 and J is TRBJ2-5; D possibly corresponds to TRBD2 (6 bases). V was pared by 5 bases and J by 2 bases, with 12 bases between. The CDR3 consists of 14 residues. Germline loops: CDR1 MDHEN, CDR2 SYDVKM. The CDR3, as DNA: TGTGCCAGCAGTCGGGGACTGACACAAGAGACCCAGTACTTC. This translates into CASSRGLTQETQYF.

The chain carries TRBV29-1 and TRBJ2-5; TRBD2 matches at 10 bases. From germline, CDR1 is SQVTM and CDR2 ANQGSEA. Trimming at V came to 7 bases and at J to 4 bases, leaving 15 bases not matched to a gene. The CDR3 spans 16 residues. CDR3 protein: CSAHPMASGSRETQYF. In DNA, the CDR3 is TGCAGCGCTCACCCCATGGCTAGCGGGAGTAGAGAGACCCAGTACTTC. Variable domain in full (rest from reference TRBV29-1 and TRBJ2-5): SAVISQKPSRDICQRGTSLTIQCQVDSQVTMMFWYRQQPGQSLTLIATANQGSEATYESGFVIDKFPISRPNLTFSTLTVSNMSPEDSSIYLCSAHPMASGSRETQYFGPGTRLLVL.